This T cell receptor (beta chain) comes out of a study of post-analysis software for immune sequencing data. Study background: Courses of disease covered relapsing-remitting, secondary progressive and progressive-relapsing multiple sclerosis.

With regard to this clonotype: Its antigen is currently unknown.

Germline values: CDR1 KGHDR, CDR2 SFDVKD. V was trimmed by 4 bases and J by 1 base, leaving 18 bases between them. This CDR3 region has 17 residues. TCR beta libraries were prepared from cDNA with unique molecular identifiers. From approximately 0.95 to 9.8 million T cells, hundreds of thousands of cDNA molecules were obtained. Each CDR3 protein gets one entry after TCRdb re-called the PCR reads with MiXCR. The data hold about half a million distinct CDR3 sequences, with nearly 45% observed a single time. Whole-study results and caveats: Controls had lower frequencies than patients of 4 or 5 TRBV segments, which included TRBV5-6, TRBV5-1 and TRBV20-1. F measure grouped same-batch samples tightly together.

This rearrangement joins TRBV24-1 to TRBJ1-1; possibly TRBD1 for D (6 bases). This TCR was recovered from a girl between 5 and 17 years old with multiple sclerosis. The sequencing sample was made of blood. The CDR3 protein is CATSDRDPTGKNTEAFF. The CDR3 region has the DNA TGTGCCACCAGTGACCGCGATCCGACAGGCAAGAACACTGAAGCTTTCTTT.